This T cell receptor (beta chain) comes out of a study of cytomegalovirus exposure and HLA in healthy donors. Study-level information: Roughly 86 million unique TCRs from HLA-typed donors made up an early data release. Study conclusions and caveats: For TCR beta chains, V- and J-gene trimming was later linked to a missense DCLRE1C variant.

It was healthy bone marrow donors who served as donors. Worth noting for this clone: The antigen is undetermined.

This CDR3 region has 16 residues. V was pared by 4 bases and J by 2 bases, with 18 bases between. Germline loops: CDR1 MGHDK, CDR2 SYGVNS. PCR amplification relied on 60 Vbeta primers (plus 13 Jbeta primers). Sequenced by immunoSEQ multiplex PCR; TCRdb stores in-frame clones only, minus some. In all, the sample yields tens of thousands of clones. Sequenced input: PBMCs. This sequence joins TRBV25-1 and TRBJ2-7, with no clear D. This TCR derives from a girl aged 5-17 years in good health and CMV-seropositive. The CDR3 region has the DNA TGTGCCAGCAGTGGCCTTAAAACAGAGCACACCTACGAGCAGTACTTC. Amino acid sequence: CASSGLKTEHTYEQYF.